These 18 T cell receptor beta chains originate from one sample sequenced in a study of vaccination and CD4 T cells after COVID-19. Treatment here: approximately 9-day PBMC culture with coronavirus spike peptide pools or control peptides (ViraFEST assay). Cultured CD4+ T cell DNA was sequenced using the Oncomine TCR Beta short-read assay. MiXCR was run by TCRdb on the PCR reads, yielding one entry per CDR3 protein. The table includes 7,800 or so distinct CDR3 sequences, approximately 55% detected once. No antigen has been assigned to these receptors. The sequencing input was CD4+ T cells from blood, cultured in vitro. These receptors were collected from a human donor who had recovered from COVID-19.

This clonotype was picked up a small number of times. The genes are TRBV6-1 and TRBJ1-5, with TRBD1 matching 7 bases. Germline trimming cut 6 bases from V and 1 base from J; bases unmatched to any gene: 9. The length of the CDR3 is 16 residues. Germline CDR1 and CDR2: MNHNS and SASEGT. This CDR3 is CASSRNQGGSNQPQHF. The CDR3, as DNA: TGTGCCAGCAGCAGGAACCAGGGGGGAAGCAATCAGCCCCAGCATTTT.

The rearrangement links TRBV7-6 to TRBJ2-2; 9 bases match TRBD2. Trimming at V came to 5 bases and at J to 4 bases, leaving 2 bases not matched to a gene. The germline gives CDR1 SGHVS, CDR2 FNYEAQ. The CDR3 runs to 14 residues. CDR3 bases: TGTGCCAGCAGCCGGACTAGCGCCACCGGGGAGCTGTTTTTT. This translates into CASSRTSATGELFF.

V usage is TRBV28 and J usage is TRBJ2-7; unclear D gene. The CDR3 has 14 residues. Between the trimmed V and J ends, which lost 1 base and 3 bases, there was a span of 10 bases. Germline V gene sequence: CDR1 MDHEN, CDR2 SYDVKM. As DNA, the CDR3 is TGTGCCAGCAGTTTATCCCCGATCCTCTACGAGCAGTACTTC. Protein sequence: CASSLSPILYEQYF.

The chain combines TRBV11-3 with TRBJ2-7; possibly TRBD2 for D (7 bases). Deletions cut 3 bases from V and 11 bases from J, with 17 bases between. CDR1 is SGHNT, CDR2 YENEEA, per germline. CDR3 size: 13 residues. The CDR3 bases are TGTGCCAGCAGCTTCACCCTCGGGGGGCAGGAGTACTTC. Translated: CASSFTLGGQEYF. Complete variable domain (other parts from reference TRBV11-3 and TRBJ2-7): EAGVVQSPRYKIIEKKQPVAFWCNPISGHNTLYWYLQNLGQGPELLIRYENEEAVDDSQLPKDRFSAERLKGVDSTLKIQPAELGDSAVYLCASSFTLGGQEYFGPGTRLTVT.

This clonotype was observed a handful of times. The chain has TRBV6-5 and TRBJ2-3; no firm D call. Germline V CDR1 and CDR2: MNHEY, SVGAGI. V was clipped by 2 bases and J by 2 bases, with 20 bases between them. This CDR3 comprises 18 residues. As DNA, the CDR3 is TGTGCCAGCAGTTACATCCCCCCATCACGAGTCCCCACAGATACGCAGTATTTT. Protein: CASSYIPPSRVPTDTQYF.

The chain has TRBV6-1 and TRBJ2-1, with 7 bases aligning to TRBD1. Germline V gene lookup returns CDR1 MNHNS and CDR2 SASEGT. V lost 6 bases to trimming and J lost 3 bases; unmatched junction nucleotides: 8. The CDR3 is 15 amino acids. The CDR3 region is CASSRDRDSYNEQFF. CDR3 in DNA: TGTGCCAGCAGCCGAGACCGGGACAGCTACAATGAGCAGTTCTTC.

This clonotype ranks as large. The chain recombines TRBV11-3 with TRBJ1-1; D unclear. V lost 1 base to trimming and J lost 1 base, with 16 bases between them. CDR1 is SGHNT, CDR2 YENEEA, per germline. The CDR3 runs to 17 residues. Here the CDR3 reads CASSLVGRASQNTEAFF. CDR3 DNA sequence: TGTGCCAGCAGCTTAGTCGGTCGGGCCAGCCAGAACACTGAAGCTTTCTTT.

This clonotype was counted only a few times. The rearrangement links TRBV10-3 to TRBJ2-1, with 7 positions matching TRBD2. Trimming took 6 bases from V and 5 from J; bases not matched to a gene: 7. Germline V gene data show CDR1 as ENHRY and CDR2 as SYGVKD. This CDR3 is built from 14 residues. CDR3 residues: CAIRLARGDNEQFF. The CDR3 DNA is TGTGCCATCAGACTAGCGAGGGGAGACAATGAGCAGTTCTTC.

The count of this clonotype is one. The V and J genes are TRBV6-5 and TRBJ1-1, with a tentative D call TRBD1 (6 bases). V dropped 2 bases and J dropped 5 bases, with 18 bases sitting between them. The germline gives CDR1 MNHEY, CDR2 SVGAGI. This CDR3 is 16 amino acids long. In DNA form, the CDR3 reads TGTGCCAGCAGTTACCGATCGACAGGTGCAAGAACTGAAGCTTTCTTT. Its protein is CASSYRSTGARTEAFF.

J is TRBJ2-7 and V is TRBV5-1; tentative D call: TRBD2 (6 bases). CDR1 is SGHRS, CDR2 YFSETQ, per germline. With 2 bases removed from V and 5 bases from J, the gap between germline ends came to 17 bases. The CDR3 spans 15 residues. CDR3 coding DNA: TGCGCCAGCAGCTTCCAGGCGGGGAGTTCGGACGAGCAGTACTTC. This sequence encodes CASSFQAGSSDEQYF.

The V gene is TRBV19, the J gene TRBJ2-5, with 8 bases that match TRBD2. Germline CDR1 is LNHDA and CDR2 is SQIVND (reference sequence). The CDR3 is made up of 16 amino acids. V shed 3 bases, J shed 1 base, and the junction held 7 bases outside the gene matches. DNA of the CDR3: TGTGCCAGTAGTATTCGGGCGGGGGGATCCCAAGAGACCCAGTACTTC. It yields the protein CASSIRAGGSQETQYF.

This sequence joins TRBV30 and TRBJ1-1; TRBD1 agrees at 8 bases. Germline lookup yields CDR1 GTSNPN and CDR2 SVGIG (reference sequence). The CDR3 spans 15 residues. Trimming took 8 bases from V and 1 from J; bases not matched to a gene: 12. CDR3 sequence: CAGGQAVSGNTEAFF. Written as DNA, the CDR3 is TGTGCCGGGGGACAGGCGGTGTCGGGGAACACTGAAGCTTTCTTT.

The rearrangement links TRBV20-1 to TRBJ1-2, with D uncertain. The CDR3 is 13 residues long. Germline V gene lookup returns CDR1 DFQATT and CDR2 SNEGSKA (reference sequence). Between the trimmed V and J ends, which lost 0 bases and 2 bases, there was a span of 7 bases. CDR3 in DNA: TGCAGTGCTAGAGATGGCGCAAACTATGGCTACACCTTC. Its translation is CSARDGANYGYTF.

V is TRBV5-1 and J is TRBJ1-2; TRBD1 is a possible D gene (5 bases). The CDR3 covers 12 residues. V gave up 7 bases and J gave up 3 bases, with 10 bases separating them. The germline CDR1 and CDR2 sequences are SGHRS and YFSETQ. The CDR3 DNA sequence: TGCGCCAGCTCTCCCAGGGACTATGGCTACACCTTC. Translating it yields CASSPRDYGYTF.

The chain carries TRBV4-3 and TRBJ2-7; 12 nucleotides agree with TRBD2. CDR3 length: 17 residues. The germline V gene has CDR1 LGHNA and CDR2 YSLEER. Trimming took 0 bases from V and 2 from J; bases not matched to a gene: 5. DNA of the CDR3: TGCGCCAGCAGCCAAGAGCCCGGACTAGCGGGAACCTACGAGCAGTACTTC. This translates into CASSQEPGLAGTYEQYF.

This sequence joins TRBV7-6 and TRBJ2-7; D not resolved. Germline CDR1 reads SGHVS; CDR2 reads FNYEAQ. V was cut by 3 bases and J by 0 bases, with 9 bases left in between. This CDR3 has 14 residues. The CDR3, as DNA: TGTGCCAGCAGCTTGAACGGAGCCTCCTACGAGCAGTACTTC. Translation gives CASSLNGASYEQYF.

This chain uses TRBV12-3 or TRBV12-4 with TRBJ2-7; a weak D match, TRBD1 (6 bases). Trimming removed 6 bases from V and 3 bases from J, with 21 bases in between. The CDR3 runs to 16 residues. This CDR3 reads CASSPAGAGVIYEQYF. The DNA for the CDR3 is TGTGCCAGCAGCCCCGCCGGGGCAGGGGTAATCTACGAGCAGTACTTC.

The CDR3 DNA sequence: TGTGCCAGCAGGGAGGACACAGGGGCGGGGTTCTATGGCTACACCTTC. Its translation is CASREDTGAGFYGYTF. This chain joins TRBV2 and TRBJ1-2; 7 bases match TRBD1. This CDR3 region has 16 residues. V shed 6 bases and J 4 bases; nucleotides not matched to a gene: 14. The germline gives CDR1 SNHLY, CDR2 FYNNEI.